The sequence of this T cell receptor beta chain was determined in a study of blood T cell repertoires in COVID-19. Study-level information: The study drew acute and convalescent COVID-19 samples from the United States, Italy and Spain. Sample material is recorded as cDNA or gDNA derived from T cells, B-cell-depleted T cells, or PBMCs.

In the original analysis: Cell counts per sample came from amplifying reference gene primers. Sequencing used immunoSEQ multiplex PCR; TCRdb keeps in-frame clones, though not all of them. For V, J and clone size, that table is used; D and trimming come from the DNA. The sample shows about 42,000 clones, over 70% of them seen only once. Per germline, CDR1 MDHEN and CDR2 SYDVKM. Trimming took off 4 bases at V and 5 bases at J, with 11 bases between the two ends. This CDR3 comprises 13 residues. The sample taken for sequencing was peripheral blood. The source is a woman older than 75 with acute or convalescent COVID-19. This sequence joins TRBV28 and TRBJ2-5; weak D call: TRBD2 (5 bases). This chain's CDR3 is CASSSSGRETQYF. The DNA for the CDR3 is TGTGCCAGCAGTTCCAGCGGTCGGGAGACCCAGTACTTC.